These 13 T cell receptor beta chains were all obtained from the same sample, sequenced in a study of blood T cell repertoires in COVID-19. The method was immunoSEQ multiplex PCR; TCRdb's version includes in-frame clones alone and lacks a portion of them. The sample comprises about 62,000 clones, 80% to 90% of which are singletons, and 18% rests with the top ten. The sample was peripheral blood. These receptors came from a woman aged 55-70 years with COVID-19, enrolled during active disease.

The rearrangement links TRBV27 to TRBJ1-2; D gene ambiguous. Germline lookup yields CDR1 MNHEY and CDR2 SMNVEV (reference sequence). The CDR3 totals 14 residues. The V gene lost 7 bases and the J gene lost 4 bases, with 16 bases spanning the gap. The CDR3 region is CASTEGGGGYGYTF. The CDR3 coding sequence is TGTGCCAGCACCGAGGGAGGAGGTGGCTATGGCTACACCTTC.

The CDR3 loop reads CASSLVPSGTDTQYF. In DNA form, the CDR3 reads TGCGCCAGCAGCTTGGTTCCTAGCGGGACAGATACGCAGTATTTT. The chain uses TRBV5-1 and TRBJ2-3, with 8 bases identical to TRBD2. Trimming cost V 0 bases and J 3 bases; bases outside gene matches: 3. CDR1 and CDR2 from the germline V gene are SGHRS and YFSETQ. This CDR3 region has 15 residues.

This rearrangement joins TRBV15 to TRBJ1-2, with no clear D. The germline CDR1 and CDR2 sequences are LNHNV and YYDKDF (reference sequence). The CDR3 has 14 residues. Trimming pared 0 bases from V and 4 bases from J, leaving 9 bases between. The CDR3 spells CATSRDKTSYGYTF. The CDR3 DNA sequence: TGTGCCACCAGCAGAGATAAAACGAGCTATGGCTACACCTTC.

J is TRBJ2-7 and V is TRBV19; 7 nucleotides line up with TRBD1. CDR3 length equals 15 residues. CDR1 is LNHDA and CDR2 is SQIVND in the germline V gene (reference sequence). J gave up 6 bases and V 1 base, and 9 bases lay outside the gene matches. CDR3 region: CASSIGQGEALEQYF. The CDR3 DNA reads as TGTGCCAGTAGTATAGGACAGGGTGAGGCGCTCGAGCAGTACTTC.

The chain carries TRBV11-3 and TRBJ2-7, with D possibly being TRBD2 (7 bases). Germline V lookup: CDR1 SGHNT, CDR2 YENEEA. The CDR3 sequence is 14 residues long. Trimming stripped 9 bases from V and 2 bases from J, with 17 bases between. The CDR3 DNA reads as TGTGCCAGTGCGGGGGCAGGGAATACCTACGAGCAGTACTTC. It yields the protein CASAGAGNTYEQYF.

The chain couples TRBV9 to TRBJ2-2; 14 positions agree with TRBD2. After removal of 0 bases from V and 5 bases from J, the junction contained 12 bases not matched to a gene. This CDR3 is 20 amino acids long. Germline lookup yields CDR1 SGDLS and CDR2 YYNGEE. The CDR3 reads CASSVATLTSGRAVTGELFF. CDR3 sequence (DNA): TGTGCCAGCAGCGTAGCTACCCTGACTAGCGGGAGGGCCGTAACCGGGGAGCTGTTTTTT.

The chain employs TRBV10-3 and TRBJ1-2; 7 positions match TRBD1. The CDR3 runs 17 residues. Trimming at V came to 6 bases and at J to 0 bases, leaving 13 bases not matched to a gene. CDR1 ENHRY and CDR2 SYGVKD come from the germline V gene. The CDR3 DNA reads TGTGCCATCAGCTTGGTGACAGGGACAGACGCTAACTATGGCTACACCTTC. The encoded protein is CAISLVTGTDANYGYTF.

J is TRBJ2-7 and V is TRBV6-6; 10 nucleotides agree with TRBD1. There are 14 residues in the CDR3. The V segment lost 7 bases and the J segment 0 bases; nucleotides outside the gene matches: 3. In germline, CDR1 is MNHNY, CDR2 SVGAGI (reference sequence). The CDR3 DNA is TGTGCCAGCATCCGGGACAGGGGCTCCTACGAGCAGTACTTC. Amino acids: CASIRDRGSYEQYF.

This chain uses TRBV28 with TRBJ2-7, with TRBD2 as a possible D gene (6 bases). Per germline, CDR1 MDHEN and CDR2 SYDVKM. V was pared by 5 bases and J by 2 bases, with 13 bases between. The CDR3 totals 14 residues. Here the CDR3 reads CASSTTSSAYEQYF. The CDR3, as DNA: TGTGCCAGCAGTACTACTAGCAGTGCCTACGAGCAGTACTTC.

The chain recombines TRBV5-1 with TRBJ1-1; no reliable D call. The CDR3 totals 13 residues. CDR1 SGHRS and CDR2 YFSETQ come from the germline V gene. V lost 2 bases and J 3 bases, leaving 8 bases between the germline ends. The CDR3 DNA follows: TGCGCCAGCAGCTTCTTAGGAGACACTGAAGCTTTCTTT. This gives the protein CASSFLGDTEAFF.

The rearrangement links TRBV6-5 to TRBJ2-1; D ambiguous. V lost 1 base to trimming and J lost 7 bases, with 2 bases between them. Per germline, CDR1 MNHEY and CDR2 SVGAGI. The CDR3 has 11 residues. As DNA, the CDR3 is TGTGCCAGCAGTTACTTAAATGAGCAGTTCTTC. Translated: CASSYLNEQFF.

This chain joins TRBV30 and TRBJ2-2; D is ambiguous. V was clipped by 0 bases and J by 1 base, with 6 bases between them. CDR1 GTSNPN and CDR2 SVGIG come from the germline V gene (reference sequence). The CDR3 runs to 14 residues. The CDR3 region is CAWSVELNTGELFF. CDR3 nucleotide sequence: TGTGCCTGGAGTGTAGAACTGAACACCGGGGAGCTGTTTTTT.

The rearrangement joins TRBV5-6 to TRBJ1-3; 9 nucleotides agree with TRBD1. Per germline, CDR1 SGHDT and CDR2 YYEEEE. V gave up 2 bases and J gave up 4 bases; unmatched junction bases: 7. This CDR3 region has 16 residues. The CDR3 is CASSFGTGSGGNTIYF. The DNA for the CDR3 is TGTGCCAGCAGCTTTGGGACAGGGTCGGGCGGAAACACCATATATTTT.